This TCR beta chain was captured in a study of blood T cell repertoires in COVID-19. V lost 6 bases and J lost 4; bases outside the gene matches: 5. The CDR3 consists of 14 residues. CDR1 and CDR2 (germline): LNHDA, SQIVND (reference sequence). Authors' methods: Reference gene primer amplification gave nucleated cell count estimates. Clones were read by immunoSEQ multiplex PCR, and TCRdb kept only the in-frame ones, dropping some. The D gene and trimming were derived from the DNA, and the V and J assignments and clone size from that table. The sample contains approximately 190,000 clones, 70% to 85% of which appear only once.

This TCR came from a woman aged 25 to 39 with acute or convalescent COVID-19. Sequencing was carried out using peripheral blood. V and J are TRBV19 and TRBJ2-2, with 7 positions matching TRBD1. The CDR3 coding sequence is TGTGCCAGTAGAAATACAGGGGCCACCGGGGAGCTGTTTTTT. Amino acids: CASRNTGATGELFF.